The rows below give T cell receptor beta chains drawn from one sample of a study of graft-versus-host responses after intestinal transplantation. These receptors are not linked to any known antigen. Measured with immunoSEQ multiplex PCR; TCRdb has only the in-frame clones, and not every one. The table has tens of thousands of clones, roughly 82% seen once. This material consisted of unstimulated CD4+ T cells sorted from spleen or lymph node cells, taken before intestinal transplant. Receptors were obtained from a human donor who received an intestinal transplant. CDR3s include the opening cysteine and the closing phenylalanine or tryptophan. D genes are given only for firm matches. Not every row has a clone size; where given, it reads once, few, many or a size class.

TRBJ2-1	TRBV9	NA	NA	TGTGCCAGCAGCTCGCCCGGGGGCTCCTACAATGAGCAGTTCTTC	CASSSPGGSYNEQFF
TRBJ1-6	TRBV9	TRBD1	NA	TGTGCCAGCAGCGGACAGGGTAGAGTTGATTCACCCCTCCACTTT	CASSGQGRVDSPLHF
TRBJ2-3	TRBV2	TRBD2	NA	TGTGCCAGCAGTAAGGGACTAGCGGGCTCCGGCACAGATACGCAGTATTTT	CASSKGLAGSGTDTQYF
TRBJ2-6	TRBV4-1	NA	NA	TGCGCCAGCAGCCAAGGATTTTCTGGGGCCAACGTCCTGACTTTC	CASSQGFSGANVLTF
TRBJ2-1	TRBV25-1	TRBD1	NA	TGTGCCAGCAGTTACAGGGGCGGGGAGCAGTTCTTC	CASSYRGGEQFF
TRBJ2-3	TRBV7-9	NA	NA	TGTGCCAGCAGCTTAGTGGCCGGGACCGGTAGGACAGATACGCAGTATTTT	CASSLVAGTGRTDTQYF
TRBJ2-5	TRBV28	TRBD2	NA	TGTGCCAGCAGTTTATTGGCTAGCGGGAGTTTACAAGAGACCCAGTACTTC	CASSLLASGSLQETQYF
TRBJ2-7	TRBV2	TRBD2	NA	TGTGCCAGCAGTGAAGCGGCAGCGGGGGTCTTGTACGAGCAGTACTTC	CASSEAAAGVLYEQYF
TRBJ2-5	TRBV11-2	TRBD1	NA	TGTGCCAGCAGCTTAGGGGACAGGGACCAAGAGACCCAGTACTTC	CASSLGDRDQETQYF
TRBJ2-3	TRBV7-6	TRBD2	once	TGTGCCAGCAGCTTTCTGTCTAGCGGGGGCACAGATACGCAGTATTTT	CASSFLSSGGTDTQYF
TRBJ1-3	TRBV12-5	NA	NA	TGTGCTAGTGGTTCGACAAGACACACCATATATTTT	CASGSTRHTIYF
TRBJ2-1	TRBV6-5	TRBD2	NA	TGTGCCAGCGGGACTAGGGGCTACAATGAGCAGTTCTTC	CASGTRGYNEQFF
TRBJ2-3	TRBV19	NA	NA	TGTGCCAGTAGTATCGGCAGACCCACAGATACGCAGTATTTT	CASSIGRPTDTQYF
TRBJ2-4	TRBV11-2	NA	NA	TGTGCCAGCAGCGCTACCCGGGACGGACTAGCCAAAAACATTCAGTACTTC	CASSATRDGLAKNIQYF
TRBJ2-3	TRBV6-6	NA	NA	TGTGCCAGCAGTTACCGGGGGTTAGAATCAGATACGCAGTATTTT	CASSYRGLESDTQYF
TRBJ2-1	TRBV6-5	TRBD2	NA	TGTGCCAGCAAGGTTAGCGGGGGGGCCCATGAGCAGTTCTTC	CASKVSGGAHEQFF
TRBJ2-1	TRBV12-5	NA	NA	TGTGCTAGTGGTACTACAGGTCTTTCCTACAATGAGCAGTTCTTC	CASGTTGLSYNEQFF
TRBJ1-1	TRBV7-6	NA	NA	TGTGCCAGCAGCAGCCTGGACCTGAACACTGAAGCTTTCTTT	CASSSLDLNTEAFF
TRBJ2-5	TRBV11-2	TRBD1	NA	TGTGCCAGCAGCTTAGTCCCCTCGGGACAGGGCGAGACCCAGTACTTC	CASSLVPSGQGETQYF
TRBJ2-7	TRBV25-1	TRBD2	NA	TGTGCCAGCATTCCGGGACTAGAGACTTATTACGAGCAGTACTTC	CASIPGLETYYEQYF
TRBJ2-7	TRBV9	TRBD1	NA	TGTGCCAGCAGCAAGACCGGGACAGCCTCCTACGAGCAGTACTTC	CASSKTGTASYEQYF
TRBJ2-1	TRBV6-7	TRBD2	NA	TGTGCCAGCAGTTACTCCGGGACTAGCGGCAATGAGCAGTTCTTC	CASSYSGTSGNEQFF
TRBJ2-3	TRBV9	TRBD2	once	TGTGCCAGCAGCGTAGATCCAGCGGGACTAATCACAGATACGCAGTATTTT	CASSVDPAGLITDTQYF
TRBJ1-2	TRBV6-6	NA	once	TGTGCCAGCAACGGACAAAATGGCTACACCTTC	CASNGQNGYTF
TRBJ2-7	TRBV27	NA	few	TGTGCCAGCAGCCGCGGCGGGACGGTGTCCTACGAGCAGTACTTC	CASSRGGTVSYEQYF
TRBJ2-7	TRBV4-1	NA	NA	TGCGCCAGCAGCCAGGGACTCTCGCCCCTCTACGAGCAGTACTTC	CASSQGLSPLYEQYF
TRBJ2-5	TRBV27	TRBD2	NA	TGTGCCAGCAGCCTGGTAGATGCCCGGGGGGAGCAGTACTTC	CASSLVDARGEQYF
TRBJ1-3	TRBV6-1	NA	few	TGTGCCAGCAGGCTCGGACAGAGCTCTGGAAACACCATATATTTT	CASRLGQSSGNTIYF
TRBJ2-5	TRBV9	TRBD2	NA	TGTGCCAGCAGCGCTTTAGCGGGAGCACGGGAGACCCAGTACTTC	CASSALAGARETQYF
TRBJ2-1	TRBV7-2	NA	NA	TGTGCCAGCAGCTTAGCCGGAGGGGGCCTCTCCTACAATGAGCAGTTCTTC	CASSLAGGGLSYNEQFF
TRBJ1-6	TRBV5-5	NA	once	TGTGCCAGCAGCACGGCGACAGGCCGTAATTCACCCCTCCACTTT	CASSTATGRNSPLHF
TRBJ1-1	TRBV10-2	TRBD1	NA	TGCGCCAGCAGTTCTCAGGGGGGATTCACTGAAGCTTTCTTT	CASSSQGGFTEAFF
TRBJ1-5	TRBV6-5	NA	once	TGTGCCAGCAGTGACCAGTTCGCTCAGCCCCAGCATTTT	CASSDQFAQPQHF
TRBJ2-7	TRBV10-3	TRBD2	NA	TGTGCCATCAGTGCCTCAGGGCGGGAGGGGTACGAGCAGTACTTC	CAISASGREGYEQYF
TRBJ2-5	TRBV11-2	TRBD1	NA	TGTGCCAGCAGTTCACAGGGGACAAAAGAGACCCAGTACTTC	CASSSQGTKETQYF